The table lists the clone carrying this TCR beta chain with a few counts. No antigen is known for it. The data derive from a study of cytomegalovirus exposure and HLA in healthy donors. Findings of the study overall: Evidence from a later analysis indicated that most CMV-associated TCR beta chains looked HLA-restricted. Sequencing likely produced, as an artifact, a cluster of highly shared sequence variants. TCR beta sequences numbering some 17,000 were associated with HLA alleles at 0.05 false discovery rate in a later analysis. CMV serostatus was the sole immune exposure data available.

Vbeta (60) and Jbeta (13) primers were used in the PCR. Method: immunoSEQ multiplex PCR; TCRdb's copy keeps in-frame clones and lacks some. The table has 110,000 to 150,000 clones, 65% to 80% seen once. This sequence was found in a man aged 30 to 45 in good health and CMV-seronegative. The sample comprised PBMCs.

In DNA, the CDR3 is TGTGCCAGCAGCCCAAGTCCAGGGGGCGGAAAAAACATTCAGTACTTC. It translates to CASSPSPGGGKNIQYF. The chain employs TRBV5-4 and TRBJ2-4, with 8 bases fitting TRBD1. CDR1 is SGHNT, CDR2 YYREEE, per germline (reference sequence). The ends lost 4 bases at V and 4 bases at J; junction bases unmatched: 10. The CDR3 totals 16 residues.